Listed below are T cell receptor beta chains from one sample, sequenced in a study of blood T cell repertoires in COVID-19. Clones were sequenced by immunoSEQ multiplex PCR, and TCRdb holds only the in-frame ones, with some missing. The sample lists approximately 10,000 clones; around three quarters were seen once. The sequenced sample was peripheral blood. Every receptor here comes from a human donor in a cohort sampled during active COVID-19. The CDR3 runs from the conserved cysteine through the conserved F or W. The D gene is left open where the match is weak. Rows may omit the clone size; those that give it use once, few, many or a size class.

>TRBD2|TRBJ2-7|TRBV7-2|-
CASSLGGSLSYEQYF
TGTGCCAGCAGTCTGGGGGGGTCCCTCTCCTACGAGCAGTACTTC
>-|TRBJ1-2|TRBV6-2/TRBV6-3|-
CASSYTRLGSGYTF
TGTGCCAGCAGTTACACACGTCTCGGGTCTGGCTACACCTTC
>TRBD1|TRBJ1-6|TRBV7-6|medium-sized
CASSSGQGGSSPLHF
TGTGCCAGCAGCTCGGGACAGGGGGGGAGTTCACCCCTCCACTTT
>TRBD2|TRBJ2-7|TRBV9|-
CASSLGGSSGGYEQYF
TGTGCCAGCAGCCTTGGAGGTAGTAGCGGGGGTTACGAGCAGTACTTC
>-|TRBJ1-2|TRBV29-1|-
CSVEPSEAPRGYTF
TGCAGCGTTGAACCTTCGGAGGCCCCAAGAGGCTACACCTTC
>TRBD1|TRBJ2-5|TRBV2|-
CASSLDRLFQETQYF
TGTGCCAGCAGTCTGGACAGGCTATTCCAAGAGACCCAGTACTTC
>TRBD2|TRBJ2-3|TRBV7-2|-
CATLAGGHADTQYF
TGTGCCACCCTAGCGGGGGGGCATGCAGATACGCAGTATTTT
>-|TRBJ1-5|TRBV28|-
CASIVGGNQPQHF
TGTGCCAGCATTGTCGGGGGGAATCAGCCCCAGCATTTT
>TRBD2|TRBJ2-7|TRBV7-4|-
CASSLALWGERGYEQYF
TGTGCCAGCAGCTTAGCGCTGTGGGGAGAGCGGGGATACGAGCAGTACTTC
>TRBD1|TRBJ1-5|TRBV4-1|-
CASSLTGSPGGLQQPQHF
TGCGCCAGCAGCCTCACCGGTTCCCCAGGGGGCTTGCAGCAGCCCCAGCATTTT
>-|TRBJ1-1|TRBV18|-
CASSPMQGIKAFF
TGTGCCAGCTCACCAATGCAGGGGATTAAAGCTTTCTTT
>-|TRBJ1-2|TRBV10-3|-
CAISSRGGDGYTF
TGTGCCATCAGCTCCCGCGGAGGCGATGGCTACACCTTC
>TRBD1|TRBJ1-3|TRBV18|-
CASSTPGQDRNTIYF
TGTGCCAGCTCAACACCGGGACAGGACAGAAACACCATATATTTT
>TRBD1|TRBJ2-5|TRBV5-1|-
CASSLVGRGSGQETQYF
TGCGCCAGCAGCTTGGTCGGCAGGGGGAGTGGGCAAGAGACCCAGTACTTC
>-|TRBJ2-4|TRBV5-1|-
CASSGSTYIQYF
TGCGCCAGCAGTGGGAGCACGTACATTCAGTACTTC
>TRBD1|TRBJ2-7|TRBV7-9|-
CASSLPPPGQGPYEQYF
TGTGCCAGCAGCCTCCCACCACCGGGACAGGGTCCCTACGAGCAGTACTTC
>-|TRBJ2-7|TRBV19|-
CASSTWDSLEQYF
TGTGCCAGTAGTACCTGGGACTCTCTCGAGCAGTACTTC
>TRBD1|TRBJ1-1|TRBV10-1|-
CASSLQGSTEAFF
TGCGCCAGCAGTCTACAGGGGAGCACTGAAGCTTTCTTT
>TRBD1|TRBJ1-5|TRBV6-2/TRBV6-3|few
CASSSGQGVQPQHF
TGTGCCAGCAGTTCCGGACAGGGGGTTCAGCCCCAGCATTTT
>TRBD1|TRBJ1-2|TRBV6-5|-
CASSPNRGQQGYTF
TGTGCCAGCAGCCCAAACAGGGGGCAGCAGGGCTACACCTTC
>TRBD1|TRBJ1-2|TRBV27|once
CASSLRPGQGYGYTF
TGTGCCAGCAGTTTACGCCCGGGACAGGGGTACGGCTACACCTTC
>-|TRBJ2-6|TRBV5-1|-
CASSLAAGSGANVLTF
TGCGCCAGCAGCTTGGCCGCAGGCTCTGGGGCCAACGTCCTGACTTTC
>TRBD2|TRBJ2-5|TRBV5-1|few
CASSLVASGGVETQYF
TGCGCCAGCAGCTTGGTGGCTAGCGGGGGGGTTGAGACCCAGTACTTC
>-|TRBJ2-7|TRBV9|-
CASSVDPGPTYEQYF
TGTGCCAGCAGCGTAGATCCTGGCCCGACCTACGAGCAGTACTTC
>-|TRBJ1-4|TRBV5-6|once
CASSLGRTNEKLFF
TGTGCCAGCAGCTTGGGTAGAACCAATGAAAAACTGTTTTTT
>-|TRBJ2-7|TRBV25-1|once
CASSEGGSAEQYF
TGTGCCAGCAGTGAAGGGGGGTCGGCCGAGCAGTACTTC
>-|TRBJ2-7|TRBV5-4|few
CASSIQGSYEQYF
TGTGCCAGCAGTATCCAGGGGTCCTACGAGCAGTACTTC
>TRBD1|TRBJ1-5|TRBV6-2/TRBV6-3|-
CASSYRDSDSNQPQHF
TGTGCCAGCAGTTACCGGGACAGTGATAGCAATCAGCCCCAGCATTTT
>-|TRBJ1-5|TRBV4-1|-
CASSQDRAGISNQPQHF
TGCGCCAGCAGCCAAGATCGGGCGGGTATTAGCAATCAGCCCCAGCATTTT
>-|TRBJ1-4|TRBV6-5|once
CASSTGLANEKLFF
TGTGCCAGCAGTACAGGGTTGGCTAATGAAAAACTGTTTTTT